These 6 T cell receptor beta chains came from one sample sequenced in a study of tumor and adjacent non-tumor tissue in lung cancer. The template was RNA from unsorted bulk tissue. This non-tumor lung sample came from over 3 cm beyond the tumor edge. TCRbeta libraries were built with three rounds of nested PCR, modified from ARM-PCR. TCRdb reprocessed the multiplex PCR reads with MiXCR, giving one entry per CDR3 protein. The sample carries some 80,000 distinct CDR3 sequences, roughly 80% recorded once. The sequenced sample consisted of distant non-tumor lung tissue. The receptor set was obtained from a man aged 55 to 69 with non-small cell lung cancer.

A note on this clonotype: The final CDR3 position lacks the conserved phenylalanine or tryptophan, pointing to a likely read error. The V and J genes are TRBV6-5 and TRBJ2-7, with D tentatively TRBD1 or TRBD2 (5 bases each). The CDR3 contains 15 residues. V lost 8 bases to trimming and J lost 4 bases, with 21 bases between them. Germline assignment: CDR1 MNHEY and CDR2 SVGAGI. CDR3 loop: CASGNGGVTRYEQYI. The DNA for the CDR3 is TGTGCCAGCGGCAATGGGGGAGTCACCCGATACGAGCAGTACATC.

This chain joins TRBV12-3 or TRBV12-4 and TRBJ2-1; D possibly corresponds to TRBD1 (6 bases). This CDR3 has 17 amino acids. V was trimmed by 7 bases and J by 8 bases, leaving 27 bases between them. This CDR3 reads CASNSLQGPIGGHEQFF. The CDR3 DNA sequence: TGTGCCAGCAATTCTCTGCAGGGGCCTATAGGTGGCCATGAGCAGTTCTTC.

J is TRBJ1-2 and V is TRBV20-1; D is perhaps TRBD1 (5 bases). CDR1 and CDR2 (germline): DFQATT, SNEGSKA (reference sequence). This CDR3 is built from 15 residues. V lost 0 bases, J lost 5 bases, and 16 bases lay in between. In DNA form, the CDR3 reads TGCAGTGCTAGAGAGTGGGCGTGGGGCGCGTATGGCTACACCTTC. Residues: CSAREWAWGAYGYTF.

On this clonotype: The germline gene is not matched at one end of the junction; a read error may be the cause. The gene calls are TRBV11-3 and TRBJ2-7; D possibly matches TRBD1 or TRBD2 (5 bases each). Per germline, CDR1 SGHNT and CDR2 YENEEA. CDR3 size: 13 residues. DNA of the CDR3: TGTGGCAGCAGCTCCGACGGGACCTACGAACAGTACTTC. Its protein product is CGSSSDGTYEQYF.

Comment on this clonotype: A read error may account for a junction end that differs from germline. The chain employs TRBV11-2 and TRBJ2-7, with no clear D. Germline CDR1 is SGHAT and CDR2 is FQNNGV. The CDR3 contains 14 residues. This CDR3 reads CASSLDGSPYEHYF. The CDR3 nucleotides are TGTGCCAGTAGCTTAGACGGAAGTCCCTACGAGCACTACTTC.

As concerns this clonotype: One end of the junction does not line up with germline, which may come from a read error. CDR3 coding DNA: TGTGCCAACAGCCAGGGACGGGTAACAACTAAAGCTTTCTTT. It translates to CANSQGRVTTKAFF. The chain employs TRBV4-2 and TRBJ1-1; D possibly corresponds to TRBD1 (5 bases). Germline loops: CDR1 LGHNA, CDR2 YNFKEQ. There are 14 residues in the CDR3.